The 9 T cell receptor beta chains in this list originate from one sample, sequenced in a study of T cell responses to AZD1222 COVID-19 vaccine. The protocol was immunoSEQ multiplex PCR, while the TCRdb copy is restricted to in-frame clones and leaves out a portion. The profile shows some 150,000 clones, approximately 88% of them singletons. Sequencing was performed on peripheral blood, taken on day 0 of AZD1222 vaccination. The receptors originated from an adult in good health.

The rearrangement joins TRBV5-8 to TRBJ1-6; no reliable D call. V was shortened by 5 bases and J by 8 bases, with 11 bases between the two germline ends. Germline-derived CDR1 and CDR2 are SGHTS and YDEGEE. The CDR3 loop spans 13 amino acids. CDR3 DNA sequence: TGTGCCAGCAGTGCCGCGACGGATTCACCCCTCCACTTT. It specifies CASSAATDSPLHF.

The J gene is TRBJ2-1, the V gene TRBV7-7, with 9 positions matching TRBD2. The V gene's germline CDR1 is SSHAT and CDR2 FNYEAQ (reference sequence). V gave up 1 base and J gave up 2 bases; unmatched junction bases: 0. The CDR3 covers 15 residues. CDR3 sequence (DNA): TGTGCCAGCAGCTTAGGCGGGGGGGCCTACAATGAGCAGTTCTTC. This translates into CASSLGGGAYNEQFF.

This chain uses TRBV28 with TRBJ1-6; D unclear. Per germline, CDR1 MDHEN and CDR2 SYDVKM. The CDR3 extends over 14 amino acids. Trimming stripped 6 bases from V and 4 bases from J, with 10 bases between. For the CDR3, the DNA is TGTGCCAGCAGCTCCGAATTATATAATTCACCCCTCCACTTT. It translates to CASSSELYNSPLHF.

The genes are TRBV14 and TRBJ1-1; D gene ambiguous. Per the germline V gene, CDR1 is SGHDN and CDR2 is FVKESK. Trimming shortened V by 1 base and J by 2 bases, and 11 bases separated the two germline ends. The CDR3 runs to 15 residues. CDR3 protein: CASSQVRGFNTEAFF. The CDR3 nucleotides read TGTGCCAGCAGCCAAGTTAGAGGGTTCAACACTGAAGCTTTCTTT.

This sequence joins TRBV4-1 and TRBJ1-5, with D perhaps TRBD1 (5 bases). Germline values: CDR1 MGHRA, CDR2 YSYEKL. This CDR3 spans 16 amino acids. The germline V and J ends were trimmed by 4 bases and 2 bases, with 15 bases remaining between them. CDR3 amino acids: CASSPWQGSGNQPQHF. The CDR3 DNA follows: TGCGCCAGCAGCCCGTGGCAGGGATCTGGCAATCAGCCCCAGCATTTT.

This rearrangement joins TRBV3-1 (or the pseudogene TRBV3-2) to TRBJ2-2; no reliable D call. With 3 bases removed from V and 0 bases from J, the gap between germline ends came to 2 bases. This CDR3 has 13 residues. Per the germline V gene, CDR1 is LGHDT and CDR2 is YNNKEL (reference sequence). For the CDR3, the DNA is TGTGCCAGCAGCCAGACGAACACCGGGGAGCTGTTTTTT. Translation: CASSQTNTGELFF.

This clone has just a few counts. V is TRBV18 and J is TRBJ2-3, with 10 bases matching TRBD2. Germline assignment: CDR1 KGHSH and CDR2 LQKENI. V gave up 3 bases and J gave up 7 bases; unmatched junction bases: 13. CDR3 size: 17 residues. The CDR3 here is CASSPRSSGGPAYTQYF. In DNA form, the CDR3 reads TGTGCCAGCTCACCGAGGTCTAGCGGGGGTCCCGCATATACGCAGTATTTT.

The V call is TRBV18, the J call TRBJ1-1; no reliable D call. Germline lookup yields CDR1 KGHSH and CDR2 LQKENI. The CDR3 sequence is 15 residues long. Between the trimmed V and J ends, which lost 0 bases and 1 base, there was a span of 9 bases. The CDR3 spells CASSPPISGNTEAFF. In DNA form, the CDR3 reads TGTGCCAGCTCACCACCCATAAGCGGGAACACTGAAGCTTTCTTT.

V is TRBV28 and J is TRBJ1-2; no clear D gene. Germline assignment: CDR1 MDHEN and CDR2 SYDVKM. The V and J ends lost 3 bases and 8 bases respectively, with 10 bases between them. There are 12 residues in the CDR3. In DNA form, the CDR3 reads TGTGCCAGCAGTTTCTTTGGGGAGGGCTACACCTTC. This gives the protein CASSFFGEGYTF.